These T cell receptor beta chains were read from a single sample in a study of blood T cell repertoires in COVID-19. Repertoires were generated with immunoSEQ multiplex PCR, while TCRdb's copy carries only in-frame clones and drops some. The data contain 300,000 to 450,000 clones, about 88% of them singletons. Material: peripheral blood. Receptors originate from a human donor in a cohort sampled during active COVID-19. Each CDR3 is given with its conserved first and last residue. Fields, in order: V gene, D gene, J gene, CDR3 protein, CDR3 DNA. A D gene is named only where the DNA matches it firmly.

TRBV19	-	TRBJ1-3	CATPLPGGCVDTIYF	TGTGCCACCCCCCTTCCGGGGGGCTGTGTGGACACCATATATTTT
TRBV3-1/TRBV3-2	-	TRBJ1-5	CASSPTGNQPQHF	TGTGCCAGCAGCCCCACCGGGAATCAGCCCCAGCATTTT
TRBV30	-	TRBJ2-7	CAWSSRSYSYEQYF	TGTGCCTGGAGCTCTCGCAGTTACTCCTACGAGCAGTACTTC
TRBV2	TRBD1	TRBJ1-2	CASSEVAWDSLDYGYTF	TGTGCCAGCAGTGAAGTCGCTTGGGACAGTTTGGACTATGGCTACACCTTC
TRBV6-6	TRBD2	TRBJ2-7	CASTPRGTSNSYEQYF	TGTGCCAGCACCCCGAGGGGGACTAGTAACTCCTACGAGCAGTACTTC
TRBV18	TRBD1	TRBJ1-4	CASSRTGYGQNEKLFF	TGTGCCAGCTCGAGGACAGGGTACGGGCAGAATGAAAAACTGTTTTTT
TRBV11-2	TRBD1	TRBJ1-3	CASSSDRVSGNTIYF	TGTGCCAGCAGCTCAGACAGGGTCTCTGGAAACACCATATATTTT
TRBV4-1	-	TRBJ1-2	CASSQSGTHYGYTF	TGCGCCAGCAGCCAATCCGGGACACACTATGGCTACACCTTC
TRBV23-1	-	TRBJ2-2	CASGKADRANTGELFF	TGCGCCAGCGGAAAGGCGGACAGAGCGAACACCGGGGAGCTGTTTTTT
TRBV6-4	-	TRBJ2-1	CASSASSYNEQFF	TGTGCCAGCAGTGCCAGCTCCTACAATGAGCAGTTCTTC
TRBV9	-	TRBJ2-4	CASSASGSVGVIQYF	TGTGCCAGCAGCGCGAGCGGGTCGGTTGGGGTCATTCAGTACTTC
TRBV10-3	TRBD1	TRBJ2-3	CAISDSARQGSTDTQYF	TGTGCCATCAGTGACTCCGCCCGACAGGGTAGCACAGATACGCAGTATTTT
TRBV9	TRBD1	TRBJ2-3	CASSVGAQGWLDTQYF	TGTGCCAGCAGCGTAGGGGCACAGGGGTGGCTAGATACGCAGTATTTT
TRBV30	-	TRBJ1-5	CAWSGAGIKNQPQHF	TGTGCCTGGAGTGGGGCAGGGATCAAGAATCAGCCCCAGCATTTT
TRBV13	-	TRBJ2-7	CASSLGLGPYEQYF	TGTGCCAGCAGCTTAGGCCTGGGGCCCTACGAGCAGTACTTC
TRBV5-1	TRBD1	TRBJ1-4	CASSPSTDRGQGEKLFF	TGCGCCAGCAGCCCTTCGACAGACAGGGGCCAGGGTGAAAAACTGTTTTTT